Sequencing of this TCR beta chain was carried out in a study of blood T cell repertoires in COVID-19. The CDR3 covers 14 residues. Germline-derived CDR1 and CDR2 are SGHNT and YENEEA. Trimming removed 4 bases from V and 2 bases from J, with 11 bases in between. Sequencing was performed with immunoSEQ multiplex PCR; in TCRdb, only in-frame clones are kept and a portion is missing. The data show 300,000 to 450,000 clones, more than 75% seen once. The receptor comes from a human donor in a cohort sampled during active COVID-19. The sample comprised peripheral blood. The rearrangement uses TRBV11-3 and TRBJ2-5, with D maybe TRBD2 (6 bases). This CDR3 is CASSSGTQQETQYF. CDR3 in DNA: TGTGCCAGCAGCTCCGGGACTCAACAAGAGACCCAGTACTTC.